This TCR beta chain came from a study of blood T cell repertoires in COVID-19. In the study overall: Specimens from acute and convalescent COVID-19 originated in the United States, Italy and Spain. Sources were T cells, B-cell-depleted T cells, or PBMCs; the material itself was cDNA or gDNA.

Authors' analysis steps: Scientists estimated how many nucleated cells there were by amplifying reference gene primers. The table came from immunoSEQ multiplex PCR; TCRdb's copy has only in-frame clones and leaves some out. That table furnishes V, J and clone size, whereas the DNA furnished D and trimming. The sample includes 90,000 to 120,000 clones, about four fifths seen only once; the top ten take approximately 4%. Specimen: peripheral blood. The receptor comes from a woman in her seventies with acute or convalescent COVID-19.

The CDR3 here is CASSQDGRGLGPQHF. The DNA for the CDR3 is TGCGCCAGCAGCCAAGATGGCAGGGGGCTCGGGCCCCAGCATTTT. V gene TRBV4-3 combines with J gene TRBJ1-5; TRBD1 agrees at 8 bases. Germline loops: CDR1 LGHNA, CDR2 YSLEER. V lost 0 bases to trimming and J lost 9 bases; unmatched junction nucleotides: 7. The CDR3 covers 15 residues.